The T cell receptor beta chain under discussion was sequenced for a study of blood T cells in healthy people across ages. Alongside a J-beta primer mix, a sample-barcoded 5' primer served in a second PCR lasting about 6 to 12 cycles. TCRdb reprocessed the 5' RACE reads via MiXCR and lists one record per CDR3 protein. The profile covers 600,000 to 800,000 distinct CDR3 sequences, with 20% to 25% appearing a single time and more than 3% taken by the ten largest. V shed 3 bases, J shed 3 bases, and the junction held 4 bases outside the gene matches. The germline V gene encodes CDR1 MDHEN and CDR2 SYDVKM. CDR3 length: 16 residues.

The receptor was isolated from a man between 65 and 85 years old in good health. J is TRBJ2-3 and V is TRBV28; 12 bases are shared with TRBD2. Input material: blood. The DNA for the CDR3 is TGTGCCAGCAGTTTGAACCTAGCGGGGGGGACAGATACGCAGTATTTT. This translates into CASSLNLAGGTDTQYF.